This T cell receptor beta chain was sequenced during a study of shared clonotypes between healthy human individuals (dated by TCRdb to between 2020 and 2021). Background on the whole study: The cohort included three men and a couple of women between 18 and 49 years of age. For each donor, three plates each were used for CD4 naive and CD4 memory, two plates were used for CD8 naive, and one plate was used for CD8 memory. To estimate repertoire size and how much clonotype sharing occurs between individuals, the study deeply sequenced the blood TCR repertoires of roughly 5 healthy adults. Libraries were prepared and TCR repertoires were sequenced by different laboratories using diverse techniques, in order to increase sequencing depth and limit assay-specific biases. Between about 0.85 and 10 billion PBMCs per donor were obtained by leukapheresis.

Healthy HIV-negative adults with no recently reported acute infections or vaccinations were included as donors. Every donor was a Caucasian adult living in Nashville, Tennessee, USA. CD4+ T cells were enriched through magnetic negative selection, after which naive cells were positively selected on CD45RA and the remaining negative fraction served as the memory subset. After blood collection by leukapheresis, PBMCs were isolated using Ficoll-Histopaque density gradient centrifugation and then cryopreserved in the vapor phase of liquid nitrogen. Analytical flow cytometry was used to check the purity and quantity of every magnetically sorted T cell population. From each sorted fraction, genomic DNA was isolated and quantified by UV absorbance on a Nanodrop 2000c. For this clone: This clone's antigen is unknown. The record has no base qualities; no much larger clone is one base away. The same CDR3 also results from other DNA sequences found in this sample.

The study at large found these results: Compared with non-shared clonotypes, the clonotypes found in all four sorted-subset donors had higher generation probabilities. Rarefaction of sorted-subset datasets indicated incomplete sequencing despite the large sequencing depth. Pairwise subsampling indicated that sequencing depth was expected to affect the degree of clonotype sharing among donors. Because the study included only a small number of donors, the genetic and exposure-history diversity represented was limited. Sampling was restricted to blood, and TCR repertoires in tissue are likely to differ from TCR repertoires in blood. Naive subsets generally had larger estimated clonotype richness than memory subsets. Roughly 5% of naive CD4, 3.5% of naive CD8, about 2.4% of memory CD4, and 0.4% of memory CD8 clonotypes were shared across several donors.

Using the deep immunoSEQ assay, TCR CDR3 regions were amplified from genomic DNA by multiplex PCR. Extracted genomic DNA from each cell subset was distributed evenly across all wells of several immunoSEQ 96-well plates, and each plate was treated as a replicate. For sorted subsets, 150 to 200 ng genomic DNA, equal to 30,000 to 35,000 T cell genomes, was loaded into each replicate PCR. Purified libraries were measured with a Qubit 3.0 fluorometer, size-checked on a Bioanalyzer 2100, and measured again with the KAPA Library Quantification kit. Every immunoSEQ 96-well plate was sequenced on a separate single-read 150-cycle Illumina NextSeq 550 flow cell. The original pipeline was this. The immunoSEQ output contained only junctional sequences without quality scores, so filtering could not match that applied to full-length reads. To assign V/J genes and CDR3, sequences were annotated against IMGT germline references using PyIR, a Python wrapper for IgBLAST v1.9. Reads were removed for weak V/J assignments (E-value above 1e-6), missing CDR3, stop codons, out-of-frame junctions, or ambiguous translated residues. V3J clonotypes were defined by identical inferred V gene, J gene, and CDR3 amino acid sequence. Percentage overlap between repertoires was computed as shared unique clonotypes divided by the size of the smaller repertoire. Three approaches were used to assess repertoire richness: RTK rarefaction, the Chao1 estimator, and Recon v2.1 estimates of unobserved clonotypes. For all TCRbeta clonotypes obtained by the gDNA method from a handful of donors, generation probabilities were computed with OLGA. The source is immuneACCESS, and TCRdb retained only in-frame sequences with V and J called. Part of the clones is not carried over; for the studies checked, unresolved V genes explain less than half of this, and the remainder is unexplained. Clone size and V and J calls were adopted from that table, with D and trimming inferred from the DNA. Across this sample there are some 2.3 million clones, with roughly 93% seen only once. The ten largest clones take up 0.35% to 0.45% of the sample.

Taken from the germline V gene, the CDR1 and CDR2 loops are MDHEN and SYDVKM. The CDR3 covers 16 residues, taking in both the cysteine and the phenylalanine. Only the CDR3 region is kept as DNA, spanning 48 bases read in frame from base 1. At the junction V is shortened by 2 bases and J by 0 bases; bases outside the gene matches: 3. The chain is made from TRBV28 and TRBJ2-3, with 9 central nucleotides matching TRBD2. The TCR sequence derives from a man aged 18 to 29 in good health. Some clones in this sample may be carry-over from other donors' samples. The sample taken for sequencing was naive CD4+ T cells from PBMCs. The sample's cell subset or site label, in plain terms: CD45RA+ positively selected. The nucleotide sequence is TGTGCCAGCAGTTTAGTGGCGGGAGGGAGCACAGATACGCAGTATTTT. It codes for CASSLVAGGSTDTQYF.